The 26 T cell receptor beta chains given below trace back to one sample, sequenced in a study of blood T cell repertoires in COVID-19 (dated by TCRdb to about 2020). Receptors were amplified or captured by the immunoSEQ multiplex PCR assay. Entries here come from immuneACCESS through TCRdb and include only in-frame sequences with V and J called. Some clones fail to appear in such tables; in the studies checked, an unresolved V gene covers under half of the shortfall, and the cause of the remainder is unknown. The sample table lists approximately 31,000 clones, approximately 85% of them with a count of one. More than 7.5% of the sample rests with the top ten. Sequenced sample: peripheral blood. The source of these receptors is an elderly man with active COVID-19.

This chain links TRBV5-5 with TRBJ1-3; D is unresolved. This CDR3 region has 14 residues. From germline, CDR1 is SGHKS and CDR2 YYEKEE (reference sequence). The V and J ends lost 2 bases and 0 bases respectively, with 6 bases between them. In DNA, the CDR3 is TGTGCCAGCAGCTTCCCCAACTCTGGAAACACCATATATTTT. It translates to CASSFPNSGNTIYF.

The chain links TRBV6-5 to TRBJ1-4; D remains ambiguous. The CDR3 length is 16 residues. In germline, CDR1 is MNHEY, CDR2 SVGAGI. Trimming pared 0 bases from V and 3 bases from J, leaving 11 bases between. The CDR3 spells CASSYSIGVANEKLFF. The CDR3 nucleotides read TGTGCCAGCAGTTACTCGATCGGGGTGGCTAATGAAAAACTGTTTTTT.

The V gene is TRBV11-2, the J gene TRBJ2-7, with D possibly TRBD1 on 5 matching bases. V was trimmed by 5 bases and J by 3 bases, leaving 8 bases between them. Germline V lookup: CDR1 SGHAT, CDR2 FQNNGV. The CDR3 is 12 residues long. The CDR3 region is CASSRTGYEQYF. The CDR3 DNA is TGTGCCAGCAGCCGTACAGGCTACGAGCAGTACTTC.

The chain recombines TRBV19 with TRBJ2-1, with D possibly TRBD2 on 5 matching bases. Germline V gene sequence: CDR1 LNHDA, CDR2 SQIVND (reference sequence). The CDR3 extends over 15 amino acids. V lost 4 bases and J lost 0, with 10 bases in between. CDR3 in amino acids: CASSTLASSYNEQFF. The CDR3 DNA reads as TGTGCCAGTAGTACCTTAGCGAGCTCCTACAATGAGCAGTTCTTC.

This clone was picked up one time. The genes are TRBV2 and TRBJ2-3; 7 bases align to TRBD1. The V gene end was trimmed by 8 bases and the J gene end by 4 bases; junction bases not matched to a gene: 12. The CDR3 totals 15 residues. CDR1 is SNHLY and CDR2 is FYNNEI in the germline V gene. CDR3 nucleotide sequence: TGTGCCAGCGTACCGGGACAGACCTCCCCAGATACGCAGTATTTT. This encodes CASVPGQTSPDTQYF. Together with reference TRBV2 and TRBJ2-3, the CDR3 gives the full variable domain: EPEVTQTPSHQVTQMGQEVILRCVPISNHLYFYWYRQILGQKVEFLVSFYNNEISEKSEIFDDQFSVERPDGSNFTLKIRSTKLEDSAMYFCASVPGQTSPDTQYFGPGTRLTVL.

V usage is TRBV2 and J usage is TRBJ1-5, with TRBD1 identical over 7 bases. V was clipped by 5 bases and J by 6 bases; unmatched bases: 7. There are 14 residues in the CDR3. From germline, CDR1 is SNHLY and CDR2 FYNNEI. The CDR3 nucleotides read TGTGCCAGCAGTTACGACAGGGACGGTCAGCCCCAGCATTTT. It specifies CASSYDRDGQPQHF.

V is TRBV27 and J is TRBJ2-1; 8 nucleotides match TRBD1. V shed 5 bases and J 5 bases; nucleotides not matched to a gene: 11. This CDR3 has 16 amino acids. Germline V gives CDR1 MNHEY, CDR2 SMNVEV (reference sequence). The CDR3 protein is CASSPRTGPLHNEQFF. For the CDR3, the DNA is TGTGCCAGCAGTCCCCGGACAGGGCCATTACACAATGAGCAGTTCTTC.

The genes are TRBV28 and TRBJ2-7; 10 bases are a match to TRBD2. Germline CDR1 reads MDHEN; CDR2 reads SYDVKM. V lost 8 bases to trimming and J lost 0 bases; unmatched junction nucleotides: 7. The CDR3 contains 15 residues. Here the CDR3 reads CASRKTSGDSYEQYF. Here the CDR3 DNA reads TGTGCCAGCCGAAAAACTAGCGGGGACTCCTACGAGCAGTACTTC.

This clone came up once. The chain joins TRBV23-1 to TRBJ2-5; 8 bases map to TRBD2. TRBV23-1 is an open reading frame, and its role is uncertain. Trimming took 9 bases from V and 3 from J; bases not matched to a gene: 9. The CDR3 length is 14 residues. CDR3 residues: CASGRGELKETQYF. CDR3 nucleotides: TGCGCCAGTGGGCGGGGGGAACTCAAAGAGACCCAGTACTTC.

This chain links TRBV3-1 (or the pseudogene TRBV3-2) with TRBJ1-1; D perhaps matches TRBD1 (5 bases). Looked up from germline, CDR1 is LGHDT and CDR2 is YNNKEL (reference sequence). CDR3 size: 12 residues. V dropped 2 bases and J dropped 8 bases, with 9 bases sitting between them. This chain's CDR3 is CASSQPGVEAFF. The CDR3 DNA reads as TGTGCCAGCAGCCAACCGGGGGTGGAAGCTTTCTTT.

This clone has only one observation. The chain is built from TRBV2 and TRBJ2-1; D perhaps matches TRBD2 (6 bases). Trimming stripped 6 bases from V and 7 bases from J, with 16 bases between. Germline values: CDR1 SNHLY, CDR2 FYNNEI. The CDR3 runs to 14 residues. The CDR3 sequence is CASREDYSRNEQFF. Here the CDR3 DNA reads TGTGCCAGCAGGGAGGACTATAGTCGTAATGAGCAGTTCTTC.

The rearrangement links TRBV28 to TRBJ2-5; possibly TRBD1 for D (5 bases). Trimming stripped 2 bases from V and 9 bases from J, with 10 bases between. The CDR3 is 12 amino acids. CDR1 and CDR2 (germline): MDHEN, SYDVKM. This chain's CDR3 is CASSLIARAQYF. The CDR3 bases are TGTGCCAGCAGTTTAATCGCCAGGGCCCAGTACTTC.

This rearrangement joins TRBV28 to TRBJ1-5; a possible D gene is TRBD1 (5 bases). The CDR3 runs to 12 residues. V lost 2 bases and J lost 11, with 10 bases in between. The germline gives CDR1 MDHEN, CDR2 SYDVKM. CDR3 region: CASSLAGGAQHF. The CDR3 region has the DNA TGTGCCAGCAGTTTAGCCGGGGGGGCCCAGCATTTT.

This sequence joins TRBV5-1 and TRBJ1-1, with a possible D match to TRBD1 (5 bases). Per the germline V gene, CDR1 is SGHRS and CDR2 is YFSETQ. Trimming shortened V by 2 bases and J by 1 base, and 15 bases separated the two germline ends. This CDR3 region has 16 residues. The CDR3 sequence: CASSFGRALGNTEAFF. The CDR3 DNA is TGCGCCAGCAGCTTCGGCAGGGCTTTGGGGAACACTGAAGCTTTCTTT.

This sequence joins TRBV4-1 and TRBJ2-1; D gene ambiguous. The V and J ends lost 1 base and 3 bases respectively, with 10 bases between them. Germline values: CDR1 MGHRA, CDR2 YSYEKL. The CDR3 is 15 residues long. The CDR3 region is CASSQASYYYNEQFF. The CDR3 region has the DNA TGCGCCAGCAGCCAAGCATCGTACTACTACAATGAGCAGTTCTTC.

The V gene is TRBV12-3 or TRBV12-4, the J gene TRBJ1-1; the D is unclear. This CDR3 region has 13 residues. V was shortened by 8 bases and J by 4 bases, with 14 bases between the two germline ends. The CDR3 here is CASSSDGFTEAFF. In nucleotides, the CDR3 is TGTGCCAGCTCGTCCGACGGGTTCACTGAAGCTTTCTTT.

The rearrangement uses TRBV11-1 and TRBJ1-2; 8 bases agree with TRBD1. This CDR3 region has 11 residues. V lost 9 bases, J lost 6 bases, and 3 bases stayed unmatched. The V gene's germline CDR1 is SGHAT and CDR2 FQDESV (reference sequence). In nucleotides, the CDR3 is TGTGCCAGGACAGGGGACGATGGCTACACCTTC. It codes for CARTGDDGYTF.

The chain employs TRBV24-1 and TRBJ1-5, with TRBD1 matching 8 bases. The CDR3 is made up of 17 amino acids. V dropped 3 bases and J dropped 0; count of bases not matched to a gene: 6. In germline, CDR1 is KGHDR, CDR2 SFDVKD. The CDR3 sequence: CATSDLVGQGSNQPQHF. CDR3 sequence (DNA): TGTGCCACCAGTGATCTTGTAGGACAGGGTAGCAATCAGCCCCAGCATTTT.

The chain combines TRBV11-2 with TRBJ1-1; a weak D match, TRBD1 (5 bases). With 4 bases removed from V and 0 bases from J, the gap between germline ends came to 6 bases. Germline V lookup: CDR1 SGHAT, CDR2 FQNNGV. The CDR3 runs to 13 residues. The CDR3 spells CASSWGVNTEAFF. The CDR3 coding sequence is TGTGCCAGCAGCTGGGGGGTGAACACTGAAGCTTTCTTT. Filled out from reference TRBV11-2 and TRBJ1-1, the complete variable domain reads EAGVAQSPRYKIIEKRQSVAFWCNPISGHATLYWYQQILGQGPKLLIQFQNNGVVDDSQLPKDRFSAERLKGVDSTLKIQPAKLEDSAVYLCASSWGVNTEAFFGQGTRLTVV.

This chain connects TRBV18 to TRBJ2-7; D might be TRBD1 (6 bases). CDR3 length equals 15 residues. The germline V gene encodes CDR1 KGHSH and CDR2 LQKENI. Trimming took 2 bases from V and 2 from J, leaving 13 bases between them. The CDR3 here is CASSPRGTATYEQYF. As DNA, the CDR3 is TGTGCCAGCTCACCAAGGGGGACGGCGACCTACGAGCAGTACTTC.

This chain links TRBV28 with TRBJ1-3; weak D call: TRBD1 (6 bases). The CDR3 is made up of 15 amino acids. Germline V lookup: CDR1 MDHEN, CDR2 SYDVKM. Trimming left V 4 bases short and J 7 bases short, with 17 bases between. The CDR3 sequence is CASSSGGARWNTIYF. DNA of the CDR3: TGTGCCAGCAGTTCGGGGGGGGCGCGATGGAACACCATATATTTT. Combining the CDR3 with reference TRBV28 and TRBJ1-3 gives the whole variable domain DVKVTQSSRYLVKRTGEKVFLECVQDMDHENMFWYRQDPGLGLRLIYFSYDVKMKEKGDIPEGYSVSREKKERFSLILESASTNQTSMYLCASSSGGARWNTIYFGEGSWLTVV.

This clone was detected a few times. The V call is TRBV30, the J call TRBJ2-1; 10 bases are shared with TRBD1. The CDR3 contains 15 residues. Germline CDR1 is GTSNPN and CDR2 is SVGIG (reference sequence). With 0 bases clipped from V and 9 bases from J, the junction kept 8 bases outside the gene matches. The CDR3 nucleotides read TGTGCCTGGAGTGTACAGGGACAGGGGTTCGGTGAGCAGTTCTTC. It codes for CAWSVQGQGFGEQFF.

The V call is TRBV3-1 (or the pseudogene TRBV3-2), the J call TRBJ1-5; the D is unclear. The germline V and J ends were trimmed by 0 bases and 2 bases, with 8 bases remaining between them. Germline assignment: CDR1 LGHDT and CDR2 YNNKEL (reference sequence). This CDR3 contains 15 residues. The CDR3 sequence is CASSQDFRGNQPQHF. The DNA for the CDR3 is TGTGCCAGCAGCCAAGATTTCCGAGGCAATCAGCCCCAGCATTTT.

V usage is TRBV6-5 and J usage is TRBJ1-1; 7 nucleotides agree with TRBD1. The germline CDR1 and CDR2 sequences are MNHEY and SVGAGI. V was pared by 7 bases and J by 11 bases, with 13 bases of the junction left unmatched. The CDR3 is 13 residues long. The CDR3 region is CASTIRQGGLAFF. The CDR3 bases are TGTGCCAGCACTATAAGACAGGGTGGATTGGCTTTCTTT.

This chain links TRBV19 with TRBJ1-5; unclear D gene. The length of the CDR3 is 12 residues. The V gene lost 5 bases and the J gene lost 2 bases, with 4 bases spanning the gap. CDR1 is LNHDA and CDR2 is SQIVND in the germline V gene (reference sequence). CDR3 in DNA: TGTGCCAGTAGTCAGGGCAATCAGCCCCAGCATTTT. It codes for CASSQGNQPQHF.

The genes are TRBV18 and TRBJ2-7; D remains ambiguous. V was shortened by 3 bases and J by 5 bases, with 11 bases between the two germline ends. Germline V lookup: CDR1 KGHSH, CDR2 LQKENI. This CDR3 is built from 13 residues. DNA for the CDR3: TGTGCCAGCTCACCCACCACGGTCCACGAGCAGTACTTC. Its translation: CASSPTTVHEQYF.